The 18 T cell receptor beta chains below all came from one sample that was sequenced in a study of technical replicates of blood from a handful of donors. Only in-frame clones appear in the TCRdb table, and some are missing; sequencing was by immunoSEQ multiplex PCR. The table lists roughly 12,000 clones, 85% to 95% of them singletons. Sequencing was carried out using PBMCs. The origin of the receptors is a human donor in good health.

The chain couples TRBV19 to TRBJ2-1, with TRBD2 matching 7 bases. The germline gives CDR1 LNHDA, CDR2 SQIVND (reference sequence). CDR3 size: 17 residues. Germline trimming cut 0 bases from V and 3 bases from J; bases unmatched to any gene: 8. CDR3 residues: CASSIDLASGSYNEQFF. Here the CDR3 DNA reads TGTGCCAGTAGTATAGATCTGGCTAGCGGCAGCTACAATGAGCAGTTCTTC.

V is TRBV6-5 and J is TRBJ2-7; 7 bases map to TRBD2. Germline values: CDR1 MNHEY, CDR2 SVGAGI. The CDR3 is 15 residues long. With V trimmed by 2 bases and J by 2 bases, 6 bases remained unmatched. The CDR3 DNA is TGTGCCAGCAGTTACGAGGCTAGCGGAACCTACGAGCAGTACTTC. Translating gives CASSYEASGTYEQYF.

In this sample, this clone turned up once. The chain employs TRBV5-1 and TRBJ1-1; perhaps TRBD1 as D (6 bases). The CDR3 loop spans 14 amino acids. Germline V CDR1 and CDR2: SGHRS, YFSETQ. V gave up 0 bases and J gave up 4 bases, with 10 bases separating them. The CDR3 DNA reads as TGCGCCAGCAGCTTGGACAGGGTGGCCACTGAAGCTTTCTTT. The encoded protein is CASSLDRVATEAFF.

This rearrangement joins TRBV4-1 to TRBJ2-7; 11 nucleotides align to TRBD2. In germline, CDR1 is MGHRA, CDR2 YSYEKL. J lost 3 bases, V lost 1 base, and 5 bases had no gene match. The CDR3 is 16 residues long. CDR3 DNA sequence: TGCGCCAGCAGCCAAGGAGCCGGGACTAGCGGCTACGAGCAGTACTTC. Its protein product is CASSQGAGTSGYEQYF.

V and J are TRBV27 and TRBJ2-1; TRBD1 aligns across 9 bases. The germline gives CDR1 MNHEY, CDR2 SMNVEV (reference sequence). CDR3 length: 17 residues. Trimming at V came to 4 bases and at J to 7 bases, leaving 14 bases not matched to a gene. As DNA, the CDR3 is TGTGCCAGCAGTTCTTACTCCCGGGACAGGGCGGGGAATGAGCAGTTCTTC. Translated, it gives CASSSYSRDRAGNEQFF.

V gene TRBV5-5 combines with J gene TRBJ2-7; 7 bases match TRBD1. V trimming: 5 bases; J trimming: 1 base; junction bases outside the gene matches: 3. The CDR3 is made up of 13 amino acids. The germline CDR1 and CDR2 sequences are SGHKS and YYEKEE (reference sequence). The CDR3 protein is CASRGTASYEQYF. For the CDR3, the DNA is TGTGCCAGCAGGGGGACAGCATCCTACGAGCAGTACTTC. The full variable domain, with the rest looked up from reference TRBV5-5 and TRBJ2-7, is DAGVTQSPTHLIKTRGQQVTLRCSPISGHKSVSWYQQVLGQGPQFIFQYYEKEERGRGNFPDRFSARQFPNYSSELNVNALLLGDSALYLCASRGTASYEQYFGPGTRLTVT.

This clone is a singleton in its sample. V and J are TRBV7-9 and TRBJ2-1; 14 bases agree with TRBD2. Per the germline V gene, CDR1 is SEHNR and CDR2 is FQNEAQ (reference sequence). The CDR3 consists of 17 residues. J was trimmed by 7 bases and V by 5 bases; bases with no gene match: 10. CDR3 protein: CASSPRGLAGVRNEQFF. DNA of the CDR3: TGTGCCAGCAGCCCAAGGGGACTAGCGGGAGTTCGAAATGAGCAGTTCTTC.

This clone came up once. V usage is TRBV29-1 and J usage is TRBJ2-2; TRBD2 matches 7 bases. Germline V gene sequence: CDR1 SQVTM, CDR2 ANQGSEA. With 6 bases clipped from V and 0 bases from J, the junction kept 7 bases outside the gene matches. The CDR3 covers 15 residues. CDR3 sequence reads: CSVGGITSNTGELFF. DNA for the CDR3: TGCAGCGTCGGGGGGATAACTTCGAACACCGGGGAGCTGTTTTTT.

The chain employs TRBV6-1 and TRBJ1-5; 7 bases agree with TRBD1. The germline V gene encodes CDR1 MNHNS and CDR2 SASEGT. The CDR3 sequence is 15 residues long. The V and J ends lost 5 bases and 3 bases, in that order; junction bases with no gene match: 7. The CDR3 DNA reads TGTGCCAGCAGTTTCCGACAGGGTTTCAATCAGCCCCAGCATTTT. The encoded protein is CASSFRQGFNQPQHF.

The V call is TRBV11-2, the J call TRBJ1-2, with TRBD1 matching over 8 bases. Germline V gene lookup returns CDR1 SGHAT and CDR2 FQNNGV. The CDR3 runs to 14 residues. The V gene end was trimmed by 8 bases and the J gene end by 1 base; junction bases not matched to a gene: 6. CDR3 loop: CASGAGQGNYGYTF. CDR3 bases: TGTGCCAGCGGGGCCGGACAGGGTAACTATGGCTACACCTTC.

The DNA of the CDR3 is TGTGCCAGCAGTCGGGGACAGTTAGCTAACTATGGCTACACCTTC. Amino acids: CASSRGQLANYGYTF. The rearrangement uses TRBV28 and TRBJ1-2, with 7 positions matching TRBD1. This CDR3 region has 15 residues. Germline V lookup: CDR1 MDHEN, CDR2 SYDVKM. V lost 5 bases, J lost 0 bases, and 6 bases stayed unmatched.

To note about this clone: At one end the junction does not follow the germline gene, possibly because of a read error. The chain is built from TRBV6-4 and TRBJ1-2, with 11 bases that match TRBD1. Germline CDR1 is MRHNA and CDR2 is SNTAGT. CDR3 length equals 14 residues. Written as DNA, the CDR3 is TGTGCCAGCAGAGACTCGGACAGGGGGCAAGGCTACACCTTC. Translating gives CASRDSDRGQGYTF.

The rearrangement uses TRBV9 and TRBJ2-3; the D gene is possibly TRBD1 (5 bases). CDR1 SGDLS and CDR2 YYNGEE come from the germline V gene. This CDR3 comprises 13 residues. The V end lost 4 bases, the J end lost 6 bases, and 12 bases lay between the germline ends. CDR3 amino acids: CASSLPQEDTQYF. In DNA form, the CDR3 reads TGTGCCAGCAGCTTACCACAGGAGGATACGCAGTATTTT.

V is TRBV2 and J is TRBJ2-5; D not certain. Trimming removed 5 bases at V and 11 bases at J, with 15 bases between. This CDR3 contains 12 residues. CDR1 and CDR2 from the germline V gene are SNHLY and FYNNEI. DNA for the CDR3: TGTGCCAGCAGTCCGTCAGATACCGAACAGTACTTC. Translation gives CASSPSDTEQYF. Drawing the rest from reference TRBV2 and TRBJ2-5, the complete variable domain is EPEVTQTPSHQVTQMGQEVILRCVPISNHLYFYWYRQILGQKVEFLVSFYNNEISEKSEIFDDQFSVERPDGSNFTLKIRSTKLEDSAMYFCASSPSDTEQYFGPGTRLLVL.

The genes are TRBV5-8 and TRBJ2-1; weak D call: TRBD2 (6 bases). Germline CDR1 reads SGHTS; CDR2 reads YDEGEE. V lost 5 bases and J 5 bases, leaving 14 bases between the germline ends. The CDR3 totals 14 residues. CDR3 DNA sequence: TGTGCCAGCAGTTCGGGAGTGGGGAACAATGAGCAGTTCTTC. Its translation: CASSSGVGNNEQFF.

This chain uses TRBV27 with TRBJ1-1, with 7 bases fitting TRBD1. V shed 10 bases, J shed 7 bases, and the junction held 12 bases outside the gene matches. Germline CDR1 and CDR2: MNHEY and SMNVEV (reference sequence). This CDR3 spans 13 amino acids. Written as DNA, the CDR3 is TGTGCCACCAGAGTACAGGGGTTTCGTGAAGCTTTCTTT. It specifies CATRVQGFREAFF.

The chain carries TRBV18 and TRBJ1-1; TRBD1 agrees at 10 bases. Trimming at V came to 5 bases and at J to 10 bases, leaving 1 base not matched to a gene. The CDR3 consists of 11 residues. CDR1 is KGHSH and CDR2 is LQKENI in the germline V gene. CDR3 loop: CASSGTGVAFF. The DNA of the CDR3 is TGTGCCAGCTCAGGGACAGGGGTAGCTTTCTTT.

This chain uses TRBV29-1 with TRBJ1-1; D is possibly TRBD1 (6 bases). V lost 7 bases, J lost 5 bases, and 14 bases lay in between. This CDR3 has 12 residues. Germline CDR1 SQVTM, CDR2 ANQGSEA. The CDR3 nucleotides are TGCAGCGATGGAGGGGGAGGGACTGAAGCTTTCTTT. This sequence encodes CSDGGGGTEAFF. Full variable domain (outside the CDR3, taken from reference TRBV29-1 and TRBJ1-1): SAVISQKPSRDICQRGTSLTIQCQVDSQVTMMFWYRQQPGQSLTLIATANQGSEATYESGFVIDKFPISRPNLTFSTLTVSNMSPEDSSIYLCSDGGGGTEAFFGQGTRLTVV.